A single sample gave rise to the 10 T cell receptor beta chains below, sequenced in a study of T-cell memory formation after mild COVID-19. MiXCR, run by TCRdb on the 5' RACE reads, gives a single entry per CDR3 protein. The sample holds more than 300,000 distinct CDR3 sequences, roughly 15% seen once. The sample taken for sequencing was PBMCs or a T cell subset sorted from them (not recorded which). The source of these receptors is a man aged 18 to 29 who had mild COVID-19 (a few samples of this study predate the infection). Cell type and time point are not known.

This chain uses TRBV4-3 with TRBJ2-3; TRBD1 matches 8 bases. The V gene's germline CDR1 is LGHNA and CDR2 YSLEER. The junction had 11 bases not matched to a gene; V was cut back by 1 base and J by 5 bases. The CDR3 is 17 amino acids. CDR3 sequence: CASSQGGIGQGVDTQYF. CDR3 nucleotides: TGCGCCAGCAGCCAAGGAGGGATCGGACAGGGTGTAGATACGCAGTATTTT.

This clonotype came up a few times. The chain's CDR3 is CSCLDREGYGYTF. As DNA, the CDR3 is TGCAGTTGTCTGGACAGGGAGGGCTATGGCTACACCTTC. The J gene is TRBJ1-2, the V gene TRBV20-1; 8 nucleotides align to TRBD1. Losses at the gene ends were 8 bases for V and 4 bases for J; bases not matched to a gene: 9. The CDR3 loop spans 13 amino acids. Looked up from germline, CDR1 is DFQATT and CDR2 is SNEGSKA (reference sequence).

The chain combines TRBV6-1 with TRBJ2-3, with D perhaps given as TRBD1 or TRBD2 (5 bases each). CDR3 size: 13 residues. Looked up from germline, CDR1 is MNHNS and CDR2 is SASEGT. The V end lost 6 bases, the J end lost 2 bases, and 9 bases lay between the germline ends. In nucleotides, the CDR3 is TGTGCCAGCAGGGGGGTAGCCACAGATACGCAGTATTTT. Translation: CASRGVATDTQYF.

This chain connects TRBV20-1 to TRBJ2-7, with a tentative D call TRBD1 (5 bases). The CDR3 spans 12 residues. Per the germline V gene, CDR1 is DFQATT and CDR2 is SNEGSKA (reference sequence). V was clipped by 6 bases and J by 0 bases, with 9 bases between them. The CDR3 region has the DNA TGCAGTGCCCCGACAGACTCCTACGAGCAGTACTTC. It codes for CSAPTDSYEQYF.

There are many counts of this clonotype. This chain uses TRBV7-6 with TRBJ2-1, with D maybe TRBD1 (5 bases). The CDR3 loop spans 13 amino acids. CDR1 and CDR2 from the germline V gene are SGHVS and FNYEAQ. V was cut by 2 bases and J by 15 bases, with 17 bases left in between. CDR3 bases: TGTGCCAGCAGCTTACAGGACGCCAGGGATCGGTTCTTC. Protein: CASSLQDARDRFF. Full variable domain (outside the CDR3, taken from reference TRBV7-6 and TRBJ2-1): GAGVSQSPRYKVTKRGQDVALRCDPISGHVSLYWYRQALGQGPEFLTYFNYEAQQDKSGLPNDRFSAERPEGSISTLTIQRTEQRDSAMYRCASSLQDARDRFFGPGTRLTVL.

The gene calls are TRBV3-1 and TRBJ1-6, with D perhaps matching TRBD1 (6 bases). This CDR3 spans 13 amino acids. Trimming took off 3 bases at V and 7 bases at J, with 7 bases between the two ends. CDR1 is LGHDT and CDR2 is YNNKEL in the germline V gene (reference sequence). The CDR3 here is CASSQGTNSPLHF. In DNA form, the CDR3 reads TGTGCCAGCAGCCAGGGGACAAATTCACCCCTCCACTTT.

This clonotype was seen a few times. The chain combines TRBV5-1 with TRBJ2-3; 11 bases align to TRBD2. Germline trimming cut 4 bases from V and 0 bases from J; bases unmatched to any gene: 4. The length of the CDR3 is 16 residues. CDR1 and CDR2 (germline): SGHRS, YFSETQ. The CDR3 DNA reads as TGCGCCAGCAGCAAAAGGACTAGCGGGAGCACAGATACGCAGTATTTT. This sequence encodes CASSKRTSGSTDTQYF.

The sample holds a few counts of this clonotype. The V and J genes are TRBV6-5 and TRBJ1-3; 7 positions match TRBD1. After removal of 5 bases from V and 1 base from J, the junction contained 11 bases not matched to a gene. CDR3 length equals 17 residues. CDR1 is MNHEY and CDR2 is SVGAGI in the germline V gene. The DNA for the CDR3 is TGTGCCAGCAGTCTACGACAGGGACTAGTATCTGGAAACACCATATATTTT. Its translation: CASSLRQGLVSGNTIYF.

This clonotype has more than one count but fewer than ten. This chain's CDR3 is CASSLRVLGTSSGNTIYF. DNA of the CDR3: TGCGCCAGCAGCCTCCGTGTTCTGGGGACTAGCTCTGGAAACACCATATATTTT. V gene TRBV5-1 combines with J gene TRBJ1-3, with TRBD1 as a possible D gene (5 bases). The germline V gene has CDR1 SGHRS and CDR2 YFSETQ. Trimming removed 4 bases at V and 0 bases at J, with 20 bases between. This CDR3 is built from 18 residues. Based on the CDR3 plus reference TRBV5-1 and TRBJ1-3, the full variable domain is KAGVTQTPRYLIKTRGQQVTLSCSPISGHRSVSWYQQTPGQGLQFLFEYFSETQRNKGNFPGRFSGRQFSNSRSEMNVSTLELGDSALYLCASSLRVLGTSSGNTIYFGEGSWLTVV.

The chain employs TRBV13 and TRBJ2-5; D remains unclear. V was pared by 5 bases and J by 2 bases, with 12 bases between. This CDR3 has 14 residues. From germline, CDR1 is PRHDT and CDR2 FYEKMQ (reference sequence). CDR3 nucleotides: TGTGCCAGCAGCCCACCGGCCCGTCAAGAGACCCAGTACTTC. Its protein is CASSPPARQETQYF. Filled out from reference TRBV13 and TRBJ2-5, the complete variable domain reads AAGVIQSPRHLIKEKRETATLKCYPIPRHDTVYWYQQGPGQDPQFLISFYEKMQSDKGSIPDRFSAQQFSDYHSELNMSSLELGDSALYFCASSPPARQETQYFGPGTRLLVL.